Following are 6 T cell receptor beta chains from one sample sequenced in a study of neurological immune-mediated disorders. A single record per CDR3 protein comes from TCRdb applying MiXCR to the 5' RACE reads. The sample comprises tens of thousands of distinct CDR3 sequences, about 5.2% of which are singletons, and around 2.2% rests with the top ten. The sample was PBMCs. Every receptor here comes from a woman in her twenties or thirties with multiple sclerosis.

In this sample, this clonotype turned up many times. The chain uses TRBV6-5 and TRBJ1-2; 7 bases align to TRBD1. The CDR3 totals 15 residues. Germline CDR1 MNHEY, CDR2 SVGAGI. V was clipped by 5 bases and J by 7 bases; unmatched bases: 13. CDR3 sequence (DNA): TGTGCCAGCAGTCGCCTTCCAGGGGGAGAAAGTGGCTACACCTTC. The encoded protein is CASSRLPGGESGYTF.

This clonotype was seen at least ten times. The chain combines TRBV7-9 with TRBJ2-7; TRBD2 is a possible D gene (6 bases). The CDR3 covers 14 residues. CDR1 is SEHNR and CDR2 is FQNEAQ in the germline V gene (reference sequence). Trimming took 3 bases from V and 3 from J, leaving 12 bases between them. CDR3 DNA sequence: TGTGCCAGCAGCTTCAGCGGGTTGGGCTACGAGCAGTACTTC. This gives the protein CASSFSGLGYEQYF.

There are many counts of this clonotype. This sequence joins TRBV24-1 and TRBJ2-1; possibly TRBD2 for D (6 bases). The CDR3 contains 16 residues. V lost 4 bases and J lost 4, with 16 bases in between. The germline V gene encodes CDR1 KGHDR and CDR2 SFDVKD. The CDR3 nucleotides read TGTGCCACCAGTGACCCAGCTGGCGGGGCGTACAATGAGCAGTTCTTC. It encodes CATSDPAGGAYNEQFF.

This clonotype was detected many times. The V and J genes are TRBV5-5 and TRBJ1-4; D not certain. CDR1 SGHKS and CDR2 YYEKEE come from the germline V gene (reference sequence). The V end was cut by 2 bases, the J end by 0 bases, with 2 bases between. The CDR3 sequence is 13 residues long. CDR3 sequence: CASSFPTNEKLFF. In DNA, the CDR3 is TGTGCCAGCAGCTTTCCAACTAATGAAAAACTGTTTTTT.

This clonotype appeared many times. The chain combines TRBV5-5 with TRBJ2-2; D unresolved. V lost 0 bases and J lost 1, with 10 bases in between. Germline CDR1 is SGHKS and CDR2 is YYEKEE (reference sequence). This CDR3 contains 16 residues. The DNA for the CDR3 is TGTGCCAGCAGCTTGGTGGTTCTGAGGAACACCGGGGAGCTGTTTTTT. It encodes CASSLVVLRNTGELFF.

This clonotype was detected ten times or more. V usage is TRBV6-2 or TRBV6-3 and J usage is TRBJ2-5; 9 positions match TRBD1. Per the germline V gene, CDR1 is MNHEY and CDR2 is SVGEGT. The CDR3 runs 14 residues. V lost 6 bases to trimming and J lost 5 bases; unmatched junction nucleotides: 7. CDR3 coding DNA: TGTGCCAGCAGACACACAGGGGGCCGGGAGACCCAGTACTTC. Translated: CASRHTGGRETQYF.